This section outlines one T cell receptor (beta chain) sequence together with its context. Its cognate antigen is unknown. If patients had autoimmune disease history or systemic immunosuppression, they were excluded. The data originate from a study of OX40 agonist ivuxolimab in advanced cancers. Overall study context: At 0.01 to 10 mg/kg, ivuxolimab was administered intravenously to patients every 2 weeks. Prior therapy, whether anti-PD-1, anti-PD-L1 or anti-CTLA-4, was allowed, and more than 35% had some. Whole-study findings and limits: The average count of expanded clones was higher among CD8+ T cells than among CD4+.

Trimming took off 3 bases at V and 5 bases at J, with 13 bases between the two ends. The germline CDR1 and CDR2 sequences are MGHDK and SYGVNS. This CDR3 region has 14 residues. Using immunoSEQ multiplex PCR, the repertoire was profiled, and TCRdb retains in-frame clones only, with some absent. This sample yields around 44,000 clones, of which 70% to 90% are seen a single time; around 0.5% belongs to the top ten. Sequences were derived from CD4+ or CD8+ T cells sorted from blood, sampled in a trial of the OX40 agonist ivuxolimab. V gene TRBV25-1 combines with J gene TRBJ2-5, with a weak D call TRBD1 (6 bases). The sequence was obtained from an adult with an advanced solid tumor such as melanoma, head and neck, liver or kidney cancer. This CDR3 is CASSDRGEGETQYF. Written as DNA, the CDR3 is TGTGCCAGCAGTGACAGGGGAGAGGGGGAGACCCAGTACTTC. The full variable domain, in which reference TRBV25-1 and TRBJ2-5 provide the parts outside the CDR3, is EADIYQTPRYLVIGTGKKITLECSQTMGHDKMYWYQQDPGMELHLIHYSYGVNSTEKGDLSSESTVSRIRTEHFPLTLESARPSHTSQYLCASSDRGEGETQYFGPGTRLLVL.